This TCR beta chain was retrieved from a study of cytomegalovirus exposure and HLA in healthy donors. Amplification used 60 Vbeta primers and 13 Jbeta primers. TCRdb's table, derived via immunoSEQ multiplex PCR, lists solely in-frame clones and lacks some. The sample yields 270,000 or so clones, 86% seen once. The TCR comes from a man aged 40-49 years in good health and CMV-seropositive. Input material: PBMCs.

CDR3 region: CASSLSRANQPQHF. The CDR3, as DNA: TGTGCCAGCAGTTTAAGCAGGGCCAATCAGCCCCAGCATTTT. The V gene is TRBV27, the J gene TRBJ1-5; tentative D call: TRBD1 (5 bases). V was pared by 2 bases and J by 3 bases, with 8 bases between. This CDR3 has 14 amino acids. CDR1 is MNHEY, CDR2 SMNVEV, per germline (reference sequence).